A single sample is the source of the 20 T cell receptor beta chains below, sequenced in a study of blood T cell repertoires in COVID-19. The table came from immunoSEQ multiplex PCR; TCRdb's copy has only in-frame clones and leaves some out. The table has around 250,000 clones, approximately 85% seen once. The material sequenced was PBMCs or T cells enriched from blood (not recorded which). All receptors come from a woman aged 45-60 years who had recovered from COVID-19.

In DNA form, the CDR3 reads TGTGCCAGTAGCGACAGGGGCCGTGGGAACACTGAAGCTTTCTTT. Translation: CASSDRGRGNTEAFF. The V call is TRBV19, the J call TRBJ1-1; 8 positions match TRBD1. The CDR3 sequence is 15 residues long. Unmatched junction bases numbered 7, after V lost 6 bases and J lost 1 base. CDR1 is LNHDA and CDR2 is SQIVND in the germline V gene (reference sequence).

This clone was observed once. As DNA, the CDR3 is TGTGCCAGCAGCCAAGAGTGGACTAGCGGGACGATTGCCTCCTACGAGCAGTACTTC. Amino acids: CASSQEWTSGTIASYEQYF. The chain carries TRBV3-1 (or the pseudogene TRBV3-2) and TRBJ2-7; 12 positions agree with TRBD2. Unmatched junction bases numbered 9, after V lost 0 bases and J lost 0 bases. Germline CDR1 and CDR2: LGHDT and YNNKEL (reference sequence). The CDR3 runs 19 residues.

The V call is TRBV3-1 (or the pseudogene TRBV3-2), the J call TRBJ1-1; D is perhaps TRBD1 (6 bases). The CDR3 extends over 14 amino acids. The germline V gene has CDR1 LGHDT and CDR2 YNNKEL (reference sequence). Trimming stripped 4 bases from V and 5 bases from J, with 14 bases between. Here the CDR3 reads CASSLQGRTTEAFF. For the CDR3, the DNA is TGTGCCAGCAGCCTCCAGGGGCGAACGACTGAAGCTTTCTTT.

CDR3 amino acids: CASSRRTGENEQFF. The CDR3 DNA sequence: TGTGCCAGCAGCCGACGGACAGGAGAAAATGAGCAGTTCTTC. The gene calls are TRBV7-8 and TRBJ2-1; 7 bases agree with TRBD1. This CDR3 is built from 14 residues. V shed 5 bases, J shed 7 bases, and the junction held 8 bases outside the gene matches. The germline gives CDR1 SGHVS, CDR2 FQNEAQ.

The V and J genes are TRBV6-5 and TRBJ2-3; 9 positions agree with TRBD2. Germline V lookup: CDR1 MNHEY, CDR2 SVGAGI. V dropped 2 bases and J dropped 0; count of bases not matched to a gene: 3. The CDR3 loop spans 16 amino acids. The CDR3 protein is CASSYLLAGSTDTQYF. CDR3 sequence (DNA): TGTGCCAGCAGTTACCTTCTAGCGGGGAGCACAGATACGCAGTATTTT.

The V call is TRBV9, the J call TRBJ2-3; maybe TRBD1 (6 bases). Germline V gene sequence: CDR1 SGDLS, CDR2 YYNGEE. The V and J ends lost 5 bases and 3 bases respectively, with 13 bases between them. The CDR3 loop spans 14 amino acids. The CDR3 region is CASSTRGTTDTQYF. The CDR3 region has the DNA TGTGCCAGCAGTACTAGGGGGACGACAGATACGCAGTATTTT.

The rearrangement uses TRBV6-5 and TRBJ1-1, with a weak D call TRBD1 (5 bases). Germline CDR1 MNHEY, CDR2 SVGAGI. V was clipped by 2 bases and J by 1 base, with 11 bases between them. There are 15 residues in the CDR3. For the CDR3, the DNA is TGTGCCAGCAGTTACACCTGGACAAGGAACACTGAAGCTTTCTTT. Translating it yields CASSYTWTRNTEAFF.

In its sample, this clone was seen once. The rearrangement uses TRBV20-1 and TRBJ1-1, with D tentatively TRBD1 (6 bases). CDR1 is DFQATT and CDR2 is SNEGSKA in the germline V gene (reference sequence). The V end lost 3 bases, the J end lost 9 bases, and 23 bases lay between the germline ends. CDR3 length: 15 residues. CDR3 residues: CSASPQGLTSPKAFF. CDR3 in DNA: TGCAGTGCTAGTCCGCAGGGGCTTACAAGTCCTAAAGCTTTCTTT.

This chain connects TRBV10-3 to TRBJ2-7; the match to TRBD2 covers 8 bases. Trimming at V came to 3 bases and at J to 2 bases, leaving 6 bases not matched to a gene. In germline, CDR1 is ENHRY, CDR2 SYGVKD. The CDR3 spans 15 residues. CDR3 sequence (DNA): TGTGCCATCAGTGAAAGCGGGGGAAGAACCTACGAGCAGTACTTC. Translation: CAISESGGRTYEQYF.

This rearrangement joins TRBV27 to TRBJ1-2; D might be TRBD1 (6 bases). Trimming removed 0 bases from V and 4 bases from J, with 12 bases in between. CDR1 and CDR2 (germline): MNHEY, SMNVEV (reference sequence). This CDR3 contains 15 residues. The chain's CDR3 is CASSLSPDRFYGYTF. CDR3 coding DNA: TGTGCCAGCAGTTTATCTCCGGACAGATTCTATGGCTACACCTTC.

This sequence joins TRBV23-1 and TRBJ1-4, with D maybe TRBD1 (5 bases). TRBV23-1 is treated as an ORF (open reading frame) with a function not yet certain. There are 20 residues in the CDR3. V gave up 0 bases and J gave up 4 bases, with 24 bases separating them. In nucleotides, the CDR3 is TGCGCCAGCAGTCAATCGCCGGAAACGACCCTGGGGCTGATTAATGAAAAACTGTTTTTT. Translating it yields CASSQSPETTLGLINEKLFF.

J is TRBJ1-4 and V is TRBV28; 8 positions agree with TRBD1. CDR3 length: 15 residues. After removal of 5 bases from V and 9 bases from J, the junction contained 11 bases not matched to a gene. Germline V gene lookup returns CDR1 MDHEN and CDR2 SYDVKM. The CDR3 loop is CASSIAGQVMQKLFF. DNA of the CDR3: TGTGCCAGCAGTATCGCGGGACAGGTGATGCAAAAACTGTTTTTT.

The chain combines TRBV9 with TRBJ2-5, with D unresolved. V was shortened by 4 bases and J by 3 bases, with 7 bases between the two germline ends. CDR3 size: 12 residues. Germline values: CDR1 SGDLS, CDR2 YYNGEE. This CDR3 reads CASSPSEETQYF. CDR3 bases: TGTGCCAGCAGCCCCAGTGAAGAGACCCAGTACTTC. The full variable domain, its missing parts supplied by reference TRBV9 and TRBJ2-5, is DSGVTQTPKHLITATGQRVTLRCSPRSGDLSVYWYQQSLDQGLQFLIQYYNGEERAKGNILERFSAQQFPDLHSELNLSSLELGDSALYFCASSPSEETQYFGPGTRLLVL.

The chain is built from TRBV2 and TRBJ2-1; 10 nucleotides align to TRBD1. The germline CDR1 and CDR2 sequences are SNHLY and FYNNEI. This CDR3 is built from 14 residues. The V gene end was trimmed by 6 bases and the J gene end by 6 bases; junction bases not matched to a gene: 5. CDR3 DNA sequence: TGTGCCAGCAGCGACAGGGGGCGTTTCAATGAGCAGTTCTTC. It translates to CASSDRGRFNEQFF.

The CDR3 nucleotides are TGCGCCAGCAGCTCCGGAGCGGGGAACTATGGCTACACCTTC. Protein product: CASSSGAGNYGYTF. The J gene is TRBJ1-2, the V gene TRBV5-1, with D unresolved. Trimming left V 3 bases short and J 2 bases short, with 11 bases between. The germline V gene has CDR1 SGHRS and CDR2 YFSETQ. The CDR3 is made up of 14 amino acids.

The chain's CDR3 is CASSRRGTYNEQFF. The CDR3 coding sequence is TGTGCCAGCAGTCGGCGGGGAACCTACAATGAGCAGTTCTTC. This rearrangement joins TRBV28 to TRBJ2-1; perhaps TRBD2 as D (6 bases). Trimming took 5 bases from V and 2 from J, leaving 10 bases between them. The CDR3 is made up of 14 amino acids. CDR1 is MDHEN, CDR2 SYDVKM, per germline.

The V and J genes are TRBV7-6 and TRBJ2-1, with 10 bases matching TRBD2. The CDR3 spans 16 residues. Germline lookup yields CDR1 SGHVS and CDR2 FNYEAQ. Trimming at V came to 0 bases and at J to 4 bases, leaving 3 bases not matched to a gene. CDR3 residues: CASSLAASGSYNEQFF. DNA for the CDR3: TGTGCCAGCAGCTTAGCAGCTAGCGGGAGTTACAATGAGCAGTTCTTC.

This clone was counted once. The rearrangement links TRBV28 to TRBJ2-7; 7 bases are a match to TRBD1. This CDR3 has 14 amino acids. Per the germline V gene, CDR1 is MDHEN and CDR2 is SYDVKM. Trimming took 5 bases from V and 1 from J; bases not matched to a gene: 5. CDR3 residues: CASSTRQGSYEQYF. In DNA form, the CDR3 reads TGTGCCAGCAGTACACGACAGGGTTCCTACGAGCAGTACTTC.

The gene calls are TRBV28 and TRBJ2-1; TRBD2 aligns across 8 bases. CDR1 is MDHEN, CDR2 SYDVKM, per germline. Trimming at V came to 7 bases and at J to 2 bases, leaving 7 bases not matched to a gene. The CDR3 has 15 amino acids. CDR3 protein: CASTGGAVAYNEQFF. CDR3 sequence (DNA): TGTGCCAGCACCGGGGGGGCAGTAGCCTACAATGAGCAGTTCTTC.

This chain uses TRBV21-1 with TRBJ2-2; the DNA was not compared with TRBD2, the D call given in the table. TRBV21-1 is noted as a pseudogene. CDR3 size: 19 residues. This CDR3 reads CASSKEGRLAGGVTGELFF. The CDR3 nucleotides read TGTGCCAGCAGCAAAGAGGGGAGACTAGCGGGAGGGGTCACCGGGGAGCTGTTTTTT.